Each of the 28 T cell receptor beta chains below was sequenced from the same sample in a study of cytomegalovirus exposure and HLA in healthy donors. Both 60 Vbeta primers and 13 Jbeta primers went into the PCR. Produced via immunoSEQ multiplex PCR; TCRdb's table is partial and in-frame only. The data show some 120,000 clones, with 9.5% seen just once and roughly 3% held by the top ten. Sequencing was carried out using PBMCs. The receptors come from a man aged 25 to 40 in good health and CMV-seronegative.

This clone was seen a handful of times. J is TRBJ1-5 and V is TRBV7-2; D is uncertain. The germline V gene has CDR1 SGHTA and CDR2 FQGNSA. The germline V and J ends were trimmed by 3 bases and 3 bases, with 9 bases remaining between them. The CDR3 totals 14 residues. CDR3 protein: CASSFYLDNQPQHF. CDR3 nucleotide sequence: TGTGCCAGCAGCTTCTATCTAGACAATCAGCCCCAGCATTTT.

The V gene is TRBV2, the J gene TRBJ1-1, with unresolved D. The CDR3 has 11 amino acids. Trimming took off 10 bases at V and 0 bases at J, with 6 bases between the two ends. CDR1 is SNHLY and CDR2 is FYNNEI in the germline V gene. CDR3 residues: CAIQMNTEAFF. In nucleotides, the CDR3 is TGTGCCATACAGATGAACACTGAAGCTTTCTTT.

The chain has TRBV2 and TRBJ2-7, with 8 bases fitting TRBD1. This CDR3 has 16 amino acids. J lost 0 bases, V lost 0 bases, and 4 bases had no gene match. Germline V gives CDR1 SNHLY, CDR2 FYNNEI. CDR3 sequence reads: CASSEAPDRVSYEQYF. DNA for the CDR3: TGTGCCAGCAGTGAAGCGCCGGACAGGGTCTCCTACGAGCAGTACTTC.

This clone was picked up a small number of times. The CDR3 nucleotides are TGTGCCAGCAGCAGAGACAGGGTTGGTTATAATTCACCCCTCCACTTT. Its protein is CASSRDRVGYNSPLHF. The rearrangement uses TRBV28 and TRBJ1-6; 7 nucleotides match TRBD1. The trim removed 6 bases at V and 4 bases at J, leaving 9 bases unmatched. Germline V gene data show CDR1 as MDHEN and CDR2 as SYDVKM. CDR3 length equals 16 residues.

This clone was seen more than once but under ten times. This chain uses TRBV5-1 with TRBJ1-1; perhaps TRBD1 as D (6 bases). The CDR3 consists of 16 residues. Germline CDR1 is SGHRS and CDR2 is YFSETQ. V gave up 0 bases and J gave up 1 base, with 13 bases separating them. CDR3 sequence: CASSLGGGLGNTEAFF. CDR3 DNA sequence: TGCGCCAGCAGCTTGGGGGGGGGCCTCGGGAACACTGAAGCTTTCTTT. Full variable domain (rest looked up from reference TRBV5-1 and TRBJ1-1): KAGVTQTPRYLIKTRGQQVTLSCSPISGHRSVSWYQQTPGQGLQFLFEYFSETQRNKGNFPGRFSGRQFSNSRSEMNVSTLELGDSALYLCASSLGGGLGNTEAFFGQGTRLTVV.

This clone came up a few times. The CDR3 nucleotides read TGCGCCAGCAGCTTGCGACAGGGGGGTCGAGAGACCCAGTACTTC. The encoded protein is CASSLRQGGRETQYF. The chain employs TRBV5-1 and TRBJ2-5; 9 nucleotides agree with TRBD1. V lost 1 base, J lost 4 bases, and 5 bases stayed unmatched. Germline CDR1 is SGHRS and CDR2 is YFSETQ. The CDR3 is 15 amino acids.

This clone was seen only a few times. The V gene is TRBV27, the J gene TRBJ2-7; 7 bases are shared with TRBD1. Germline CDR1 MNHEY, CDR2 SMNVEV (reference sequence). Trimming cost V 5 bases and J 5 bases; bases outside gene matches: 6. The CDR3 is made up of 13 amino acids. CDR3 protein: CASSAIQGNEQYF. DNA of the CDR3: TGTGCCAGCAGTGCAATACAGGGGAACGAGCAGTACTTC.

A few counts support this clone. At one boundary the junction diverges from the germline segment, which might be a read error. CDR3 sequence (DNA): TGTGCTAGCAGCTGGGAGCACCTAGGCGGGTTTTTT. Its translation: CASSWEHLGGFF. The J gene is TRBJ2-2, the V gene TRBV7-7; a possible D gene is TRBD2 (5 bases). Germline V CDR1 and CDR2: SSHAT, FNYEAQ (reference sequence). The CDR3 is made up of 12 amino acids.

V and J are TRBV29-1 and TRBJ1-4; 7 nucleotides align to TRBD1. The junction had 3 bases not matched to a gene; V was cut back by 4 bases and J by 4 bases. The length of the CDR3 is 13 residues. The germline V gene has CDR1 SQVTM and CDR2 ANQGSEA. The CDR3 nucleotides are TGCAGCGTTGGGGACAGTTTTAATGAAAAACTGTTTTTT. It translates to CSVGDSFNEKLFF.

There are a few counts of this clone. V usage is TRBV10-3 and J usage is TRBJ1-2; no definite D call. The CDR3 runs 14 residues. Germline values: CDR1 ENHRY, CDR2 SYGVKD. V lost 1 base and J 6 bases, leaving 12 bases between the germline ends. This CDR3 is CAISEYGIGHGYTF. The CDR3 region has the DNA TGTGCCATCAGTGAGTACGGGATAGGGCATGGCTACACCTTC.

The chain combines TRBV27 with TRBJ2-7, with a possible D match to TRBD1 (6 bases). V lost 6 bases to trimming and J lost 2 bases, with 14 bases between them. The CDR3 extends over 14 amino acids. Germline CDR1 is MNHEY and CDR2 is SMNVEV (reference sequence). CDR3 amino acids: CASRRQVGAYEQYF. The CDR3 nucleotides read TGTGCCAGCAGGAGACAGGTCGGTGCCTACGAGCAGTACTTC.

This clone was observed a few times. V and J are TRBV30 and TRBJ2-7, with D unresolved. Between the trimmed V and J ends, which lost 1 base and 9 bases, there was a span of 13 bases. This CDR3 contains 12 residues. The germline V gene encodes CDR1 GTSNPN and CDR2 SVGIG (reference sequence). The CDR3 region has the DNA TGTGCCTGGAGTGCCACATTACCAAGGCAGTACTTC. This translates into CAWSATLPRQYF.

The chain has TRBV7-3 and TRBJ2-1, with 9 positions matching TRBD1. The ends lost 2 bases at V and 6 bases at J; junction bases unmatched: 2. The CDR3 totals 14 residues. Germline V gene lookup returns CDR1 SGHTA and CDR2 FQGTGA. For the CDR3, the DNA is TGTGCCAGCAGCTTACTGGGACAGGGCAATGAGCAGTTCTTC. Its translation: CASSLLGQGNEQFF. Looking up the rest from reference TRBV7-3 and TRBJ2-1 gives the full variable domain: GAGVSQTPSNKVTEKGKYVELRCDPISGHTALYWYRQSLGQGPEFLIYFQGTGAADDSGLPNDRFFAVRPEGSVSTLKIQRTERGDSAVYLCASSLLGQGNEQFFGPGTRLTVL.

This clone came up a few times. This chain joins TRBV6-5 and TRBJ1-2; 7 bases align to TRBD1. This CDR3 comprises 13 residues. Per the germline V gene, CDR1 is MNHEY and CDR2 is SVGAGI. The V gene end was trimmed by 5 bases and the J gene end by 8 bases; junction bases not matched to a gene: 8. The CDR3 DNA sequence: TGTGCCAGCAGTGTACCAGGGGGAGGAGGCTACACCTTC. Its protein is CASSVPGGGGYTF.

The chain combines TRBV7-6 with TRBJ1-5, with D hard to call. The V gene's germline CDR1 is SGHVS and CDR2 FNYEAQ. V was shortened by 1 base and J by 0 bases, with 10 bases between the two germline ends. The CDR3 is made up of 16 amino acids. CDR3 sequence reads: CASSLGPPSSNQPQHF. The DNA for the CDR3 is TGTGCCAGCAGCTTAGGCCCCCCCAGTAGCAATCAGCCCCAGCATTTT.

This clone was seen more than once but under ten times. This sequence joins TRBV5-1 and TRBJ1-1, with D hard to call. There are 13 residues in the CDR3. Trimming took 0 bases from V and 4 from J, leaving 7 bases between them. The germline gives CDR1 SGHRS, CDR2 YFSETQ. The CDR3 nucleotides are TGCGCCAGCAGCTTGGCAGATTTCACTGAAGCTTTCTTT. Protein sequence: CASSLADFTEAFF.

The chain employs TRBV4-1 and TRBJ1-4, with TRBD1 as a possible D gene (6 bases). The CDR3 is made up of 15 amino acids. V was shortened by 4 bases and J by 7 bases, with 16 bases between the two germline ends. The germline V gene has CDR1 MGHRA and CDR2 YSYEKL. CDR3 loop: CASSLLGGQLEKLFF. CDR3 coding DNA: TGCGCCAGCAGCCTCCTGGGGGGGCAGCTTGAAAAACTGTTTTTT.

The chain joins TRBV5-1 to TRBJ1-1; TRBD1 aligns across 8 bases. Germline CDR1 reads SGHRS; CDR2 reads YFSETQ. The CDR3 runs 14 residues. Trimming cost V 0 bases and J 6 bases; bases outside gene matches: 4. The CDR3 DNA reads TGCGCCAGCAGCTTGGGACAGGGGTTCCCTGAAGCTTTCTTT. As protein: CASSLGQGFPEAFF.

This chain links TRBV28 with TRBJ2-3; D ambiguous. This CDR3 is built from 11 residues. V dropped 5 bases and J dropped 11 bases, with 11 bases sitting between them. Germline V gene data show CDR1 as MDHEN and CDR2 as SYDVKM. The CDR3 loop reads CASSLNRGQYF. In DNA, the CDR3 is TGTGCCAGCAGTCTAAACCGTGGGCAGTATTTT.

This clone showed up just a few times. The chain links TRBV27 to TRBJ1-2; possible D gene TRBD1, 5 bases. Deletions cut 6 bases from V and 8 bases from J, with 13 bases between. Germline values: CDR1 MNHEY, CDR2 SMNVEV (reference sequence). This CDR3 region has 12 residues. CDR3 region: CASRTIAGGYTF. The CDR3 nucleotides are TGTGCCAGCAGGACCATAGCAGGGGGCTACACCTTC.

This chain links TRBV10-1 with TRBJ2-3; 12 bases map to TRBD2. V was pared by 2 bases and J by 3 bases, with 9 bases of the junction left unmatched. Per germline, CDR1 WNHNN and CDR2 SYGVQD (reference sequence). The CDR3 sequence is 18 residues long. The CDR3 region is CASSERLAGGPSTDTQYF. CDR3 bases: TGCGCCAGCAGTGAGCGCCTAGCGGGAGGGCCTAGTACAGATACGCAGTATTTT.

The chain carries TRBV29-1 and TRBJ1-1; weak D call: TRBD1 (6 bases). The CDR3 extends over 13 amino acids. Germline V gene data show CDR1 as SQVTM and CDR2 as ANQGSEA. With 5 bases removed from V and 6 bases from J, the gap between germline ends came to 16 bases. The CDR3 DNA follows: TGCAGCGTTAGAAACAGGGAGACCCCTGAAGCTTTCTTT. Encoded protein: CSVRNRETPEAFF. Complete variable domain (other parts from reference TRBV29-1 and TRBJ1-1): SAVISQKPSRDICQRGTSLTIQCQVDSQVTMMFWYRQQPGQSLTLIATANQGSEATYESGFVIDKFPISRPNLTFSTLTVSNMSPEDSSIYLCSVRNRETPEAFFGQGTRLTVV.

The chain joins TRBV27 to TRBJ2-4; unclear D gene. The V end lost 4 bases, the J end lost 0 bases, and 10 bases lay between the germline ends. Germline V gives CDR1 MNHEY, CDR2 SMNVEV (reference sequence). The CDR3 has 15 residues. CDR3 residues: CASSSYSLAKNIQYF. DNA for the CDR3: TGTGCCAGCAGTTCGTACAGCTTAGCCAAAAACATTCAGTACTTC.

This clone was seen a handful of times. The CDR3 here is CASSLGSGGAYNEQFF. Written as DNA, the CDR3 is TGCGCCAGCAGCTTGGGGAGCGGGGGGGCGTACAATGAGCAGTTCTTC. The chain employs TRBV5-1 and TRBJ2-1; 10 nucleotides align to TRBD2. Trimming took 0 bases from V and 4 from J; bases not matched to a gene: 4. The CDR3 length is 16 residues. CDR1 SGHRS and CDR2 YFSETQ come from the germline V gene.

In this sample, this clone turned up a few times. The genes are TRBV11-2 and TRBJ2-5, with 7 bases matching TRBD2. The V gene end was trimmed by 2 bases and the J gene end by 2 bases; junction bases not matched to a gene: 5. CDR1 is SGHAT and CDR2 is FQNNGV in the germline V gene. The CDR3 is 15 residues long. The CDR3 DNA is TGTGCCAGCAGCTTAACCCTAGCGGTACAAGAGACCCAGTACTTC. It codes for CASSLTLAVQETQYF. The whole variable domain, filled in from reference TRBV11-2 and TRBJ2-5, reads EAGVAQSPRYKIIEKRQSVAFWCNPISGHATLYWYQQILGQGPKLLIQFQNNGVVDDSQLPKDRFSAERLKGVDSTLKIQPAKLEDSAVYLCASSLTLAVQETQYFGPGTRLLVL.

J is TRBJ2-7 and V is TRBV5-1; no definite D call. There are 13 residues in the CDR3. The V gene's germline CDR1 is SGHRS and CDR2 YFSETQ. V was trimmed by 5 bases and J by 0 bases, leaving 9 bases between them. CDR3 region: CASSREYSYEQYF. The CDR3 coding sequence is TGCGCCAGCAGTCGCGAGTACTCCTACGAGCAGTACTTC.

This clone was seen a few times. This chain uses TRBV7-2 with TRBJ1-6; D possibly corresponds to TRBD1 (6 bases). The germline V gene encodes CDR1 SGHTA and CDR2 FQGNSA. This CDR3 contains 15 residues. Trimming cost V 7 bases and J 0 bases, with 10 bases left between them. CDR3 sequence (DNA): TGTGCCAGCATCTTGGACAGCTCCTATAATTCACCCCTCCACTTT. It translates to CASILDSSYNSPLHF.

The chain couples TRBV10-1 to TRBJ2-7; 14 nucleotides match TRBD2. The CDR3 runs 18 residues. Germline V gene sequence: CDR1 WNHNN, CDR2 SYGVQD (reference sequence). V gave up 4 bases and J gave up 0 bases; unmatched junction bases: 8. This chain's CDR3 is CASSGGTSGRGRSYEQYF. DNA of the CDR3: TGCGCCAGCAGTGGTGGGACTAGCGGGAGAGGCCGCTCCTACGAGCAGTACTTC.